What follows is one TCR beta chain and its context. With V trimmed by 0 bases and J by 1 base, 9 bases remained unmatched. The germline CDR1 and CDR2 sequences are GTSNPN and SVGIG (reference sequence). The CDR3 consists of 18 residues. This sample is drawn from a study of cytomegalovirus exposure and HLA in healthy donors. PCR used 60 Vbeta primers and 13 Jbeta primers. Sequenced by immunoSEQ multiplex PCR; TCRdb stores in-frame clones only, minus some. The sample holds around 170,000 clones, roughly 82% seen once. The chain joins TRBV30 to TRBJ1-5, with 10 bases fitting TRBD1. Sequencing used PBMCs. This clonotype was sampled from a woman aged 45-65 years in good health and CMV-seropositive. The CDR3 here is CAWSVRGTGVKSNQPQHF. CDR3 DNA sequence: TGTGCCTGGAGTGTACGGGGGACAGGGGTGAAAAGCAATCAGCCCCAGCATTTT. Full variable domain (outside the CDR3, taken from reference TRBV30 and TRBJ1-5): SQTIHQWPATLVQPVGSPLSLECTVEGTSNPNLYWYRQAAGRGLQLLFYSVGIGQISSEVPQNLSASRPQDRQFILSSKKLLLSDSGFYLCAWSVRGTGVKSNQPQHFGDGTRLSIL.